This TCR beta chain was documented in a study of shared clonotypes between healthy human individuals. Details on this clone: What it binds is unknown. This sample also contains other DNA sequences that code for the same CDR3.

Study conclusions and caveats: The naive CD4 repertoires of a few donors were compared, and roughly 5.1% of clonotypes were shared. Though the depth was large, rarefaction showed that sorted-subset sequencing was incomplete. Relative to clonotypes present in all four donors, those not shared had lower generation probabilities.

Method: immunoSEQ multiplex PCR; TCRdb's copy keeps in-frame clones and lacks some. The profile covers about 2.4 million clones, with over 85% appearing a single time and roughly 0.14% taken by the ten largest. Trimming cost V 4 bases and J 6 bases, with 9 bases left between them. The CDR3 loop spans 12 amino acids. CDR1 is SGHRS and CDR2 is YFSETQ in the germline V gene. This TCR came from a man aged 18 to 30 in good health. This rearrangement joins TRBV5-1 to TRBJ2-3; D is unresolved. The sequenced material came from naive CD4+ T cells sorted from blood. Subset denoted: CD45RA+ positively selected. The CDR3 loop is CASSTNTDTQYF. The CDR3 region has the DNA TGCGCCAGCAGCACAAACACGGATACGCAGTATTTT. Drawing the rest from reference TRBV5-1 and TRBJ2-3, the complete variable domain is KAGVTQTPRYLIKTRGQQVTLSCSPISGHRSVSWYQQTPGQGLQFLFEYFSETQRNKGNFPGRFSGRQFSNSRSEMNVSTLELGDSALYLCASSTNTDTQYFGPGTRLTVL.